Presented here are 18 T cell receptor beta chains from one specimen sequenced in a study of T cells in Graves' hyperthyroidism and ophthalmopathy. RNA transcripts gave rise to amplified TCR beta CDR3 regions. In the first-round RT-PCR of the TCR CDR3, the HTBI primer set was used. TCRdb reprocessed the multiplex PCR reads via MiXCR and lists one record per CDR3 protein. The sample yields hundreds of thousands of distinct CDR3 sequences, roughly 15% seen once. The sequenced material came from blood. The origin of the receptors is a woman aged 18-29 years with Graves' hyperthyroidism.

This clonotype was seen a few times. The J gene is TRBJ2-7, the V gene TRBV6-5; the match to TRBD2 covers 13 bases. Germline V CDR1 and CDR2: MNHEY, SVGAGI. CDR3 length: 18 residues. Trimming at V came to 2 bases and at J to 6 bases, leaving 13 bases not matched to a gene. The CDR3, as DNA: TGTGCCAGCAGTTACACATCACTAGCGGGAGGGCCCCAACGCGAGCAGTACTTC. Translating gives CASSYTSLAGGPQREQYF.

This clonotype was observed a handful of times. A much larger clonotype is one base distant, so this may be a read error. The chain recombines TRBV18 with TRBJ2-1; D not certain. Germline CDR1 is KGHSH and CDR2 is LQKENI. CDR3 length equals 15 residues. CDR3 DNA sequence: TGTGCCAGCTCACGGCTCAAAGTAGGCTACGATGAGCAGTTCTTC. The encoded protein is CASSRLKVGYDEQFF. Full variable domain (outside the CDR3, taken from reference TRBV18 and TRBJ2-1): NAGVMQNPRHLVRRRGQEARLRCSPMKGHSHVYWYRQLPEEGLKFMVYLQKENIIDESGMPKERFSAEFPKEGPSILRIQQVVRGDSAAYFCASSRLKVGYDEQFFGPGTRLTVL.

The table lists this clonotype with many counts. J is TRBJ2-1 and V is TRBV7-3; D possibly corresponds to TRBD2 (6 bases). Germline V gives CDR1 SGHTA, CDR2 FQGTGA. Trimming removed 1 base at V and 5 bases at J, with 18 bases between. The CDR3 runs 17 residues. Written as DNA, the CDR3 is TGTGCCAGCAGCTTAAACCGCGCGGCGGGAACTGACAATGAGCAGTTCTTC. Its translation: CASSLNRAAGTDNEQFF.

This clonotype showed up just a few times. The rearrangement links TRBV6-2 or TRBV6-3 to TRBJ2-7; possible D gene TRBD2, 6 bases. Trimming cost V 1 base and J 4 bases, with 11 bases left between them. This CDR3 contains 14 residues. Germline V CDR1 and CDR2: MNHEY, SVGEGT. CDR3 region: CASSYFGGTYEQYF. CDR3 in DNA: TGTGCCAGCAGTTACTTCGGCGGGACTTACGAGCAGTACTTC.

This clonotype was detected only once. Just one base apart from a much larger clone, this may be a read error. The chain carries TRBV28 and TRBJ2-7; perhaps TRBD1 as D (6 bases). The CDR3 consists of 14 residues. Germline-derived CDR1 and CDR2 are MDHEN and SYDVKM. V was pared by 8 bases and J by 6 bases, with 20 bases between. The CDR3 bases are TGTGCCAGCGGTTCCGGCAGGCTAGGGGGCGAGCAGTACTTC. Amino acid sequence: CASGSGRLGGEQYF.

This clonotype was found many times. This chain connects TRBV11-2 to TRBJ2-5, with 7 positions matching TRBD1. This CDR3 contains 17 residues. Germline CDR1 is SGHAT and CDR2 is FQNNGV. With V trimmed by 3 bases and J by 2 bases, 12 bases remained unmatched. DNA for the CDR3: TGTGCCAGCAGCTTGGTTCTGGGACAGCTGGGACAAGAGACCCAGTACTTC. Translating it yields CASSLVLGQLGQETQYF.

This clonotype was recorded a few times. The gene calls are TRBV29-1 and TRBJ2-3, with D perhaps given as TRBD1 or TRBD2 (5 bases each). From germline, CDR1 is SQVTM and CDR2 ANQGSEA. Trimming cost V 4 bases and J 2 bases, with 13 bases left between them. The length of the CDR3 is 14 residues. The CDR3 reads CSVAGAQTTDTQYF. The CDR3 bases are TGCAGCGTTGCCGGGGCTCAGACCACAGATACGCAGTATTTT.

This clonotype has ten or more counts. The chain has TRBV12-3 or TRBV12-4 and TRBJ2-7, with a weak D call TRBD2 (6 bases). The CDR3 contains 15 residues. The ends were cut back, 6 bases at V and 2 bases at J, with 17 bases in the middle. CDR3 bases: TGTGCCAGCAGCTCGGGACTGCCAGGCACCTACGAGCAGTACTTC. Amino acids: CASSSGLPGTYEQYF.

In its sample, this clonotype was seen a few times. This chain links TRBV20-1 with TRBJ1-1, with D perhaps TRBD1 (6 bases). V dropped 5 bases and J dropped 10 bases, with 23 bases sitting between them. Germline assignment: CDR1 DFQATT and CDR2 SNEGSKA (reference sequence). The CDR3 runs to 14 residues. For the CDR3, the DNA is TGCAGTGCTGTCACCGGGGGCAGGACGTTCCGAGCTTTCTTT. This sequence encodes CSAVTGGRTFRAFF.

This clonotype was counted at least ten times. V and J are TRBV2 and TRBJ2-3; D gene ambiguous. V was cut by 5 bases and J by 7 bases, with 13 bases left in between. Germline V CDR1 and CDR2: SNHLY, FYNNEI. The CDR3 sequence is 13 residues long. The CDR3 protein is CASSSIRTHTQYF. The CDR3 DNA is TGTGCCAGCAGTTCTATCCGCACTCATACGCAGTATTTT.

CDR3 sequence: CASSLTPAGAHEQYF. The CDR3 DNA reads TGTGCCAGCAGCTTGACCCCAGCGGGAGCCCACGAGCAGTACTTC. The rearrangement joins TRBV7-3 to TRBJ2-7; 8 nucleotides line up with TRBD2. CDR1 SGHTA and CDR2 FQGTGA come from the germline V gene. J was trimmed by 5 bases and V by 3 bases; bases with no gene match: 9. The CDR3 length is 15 residues.

This clonotype was seen a few times. The J gene is TRBJ1-3, the V gene TRBV6-6; D is unclear. CDR1 MNHNY and CDR2 SVGAGI come from the germline V gene (reference sequence). V lost 0 bases and J 3 bases, leaving 9 bases between the germline ends. The CDR3 spans 15 residues. CDR3: CASSYSGRNGNTIYF. The CDR3 region has the DNA TGTGCCAGCAGTTACTCAGGGCGCAATGGAAACACCATATATTTT.

This clonotype was seen many times. The V and J genes are TRBV3-1 and TRBJ2-3; TRBD2 aligns across 7 bases. CDR1 and CDR2 (germline): LGHDT, YNNKEL (reference sequence). The CDR3 sequence is 16 residues long. V lost 1 base to trimming and J lost 4 bases; unmatched junction nucleotides: 8. CDR3 sequence reads: CASSQGGVGRSDTQYF. For the CDR3, the DNA is TGTGCCAGCAGCCAAGGGGGAGTCGGGAGGTCAGATACGCAGTATTTT.

CDR3 protein: CASSRPGETYEQYF. The CDR3 region has the DNA TGTGCCAGCAGTAGACCTGGGGAGACCTACGAGCAGTACTTC. V is TRBV6-1 and J is TRBJ2-7, with a tentative D call TRBD2 (5 bases). Trimming took off 5 bases at V and 2 bases at J, with 13 bases between the two ends. The CDR3 length is 14 residues. Germline assignment: CDR1 MNHNS and CDR2 SASEGT.

This clonotype was counted only a few times. The genes are TRBV12-3 or TRBV12-4 and TRBJ1-5, with D hard to call. This CDR3 is 15 amino acids long. Trimming cost V 3 bases and J 4 bases, with 13 bases left between them. The CDR3 bases are TGTGCCAGCAGTTTCGCCGGCGATGGGAATCAGCCCCAGCATTTT. It yields the protein CASSFAGDGNQPQHF.

To note about this clonotype: This sequence may be a read error, since a much larger clone differs from it by one base. The chain carries TRBV28 and TRBJ1-1; no clear D gene. Germline-derived CDR1 and CDR2 are MDHEN and SYDVKM. V lost 3 bases and J lost 2, with 7 bases in between. The CDR3 has 13 amino acids. CDR3 sequence (DNA): TGTGCCAGCAGTTTGACATATAACACTGAAGCTTTCTTT. Amino acid sequence: CASSLTYNTEAFF. The entire variable domain, with the rest obtained from reference TRBV28 and TRBJ1-1, is as follows: DVKVTQSSRYLVKRTGEKVFLECVQDMDHENMFWYRQDPGLGLRLIYFSYDVKMKEKGDIPEGYSVSREKKERFSLILESASTNQTSMYLCASSLTYNTEAFFGQGTRLTVV.

The rearrangement links TRBV19 to TRBJ1-1; D is unresolved. This CDR3 has 15 amino acids. Trimming shortened V by 1 base and J by 1 base, and 10 bases separated the two germline ends. From germline, CDR1 is LNHDA and CDR2 SQIVND (reference sequence). CDR3 DNA sequence: TGTGCCAGTAGTATAGGGGGAGCCCCGAACACTGAAGCTTTCTTT. As protein: CASSIGGAPNTEAFF. Filled out from reference TRBV19 and TRBJ1-1, the complete variable domain reads DGGITQSPKYLFRKEGQNVTLSCEQNLNHDAMYWYRQDPGQGLRLIYYSQIVNDFQKGDIAEGYSVSREKKESFPLTVTSAQKNPTAFYLCASSIGGAPNTEAFFGQGTRLTVV.

CDR3 region: CASTSGNYGYTF. The CDR3, as DNA: TGCGCCAGCACCTCAGGAAACTATGGCTACACCTTC. The chain combines TRBV10-2 with TRBJ1-2, with D uncertain. V lost 7 bases to trimming and J lost 2 bases, with 8 bases between them. This CDR3 comprises 12 residues. The germline V gene has CDR1 WSHSY and CDR2 SAAADI.